This T cell receptor (beta chain) derives from a study of T cell responses to AZD1222 COVID-19 vaccine. Whole-study findings and limits: Clonal diversity was possibly underestimated, and the donors were mostly white British, with more females.

The CDR3 runs to 12 residues. The germline CDR1 and CDR2 sequences are SGHDN and FVKESK. Trimming left V 2 bases short and J 7 bases short, with 8 bases between. The method was immunoSEQ multiplex PCR; TCRdb's version includes in-frame clones alone and lacks a portion of them. The sample includes more than 150,000 clones, 94% of them seen just once. Notes on this clone: Its antigen is as yet unknown.

This receptor was taken from an adult in good health. This specimen consisted of peripheral blood, obtained on day 0 of AZD1222 vaccination. The chain combines TRBV14 with TRBJ1-2; D perhaps matches TRBD1 (5 bases). CDR3 sequence: CASSQYGGGYTF. The CDR3 DNA follows: TGTGCCAGCAGCCAATATGGGGGTGGCTACACCTTC. The variable domain in full, completed from reference TRBV14 and TRBJ1-2, reads EAGVTQFPSHSVIEKGQTVTLRCDPISGHDNLYWYRRVMGKEIKFLLHFVKESKQDESGMPNNRFLAERTGGTYSTLKVQPAELEDSGVYFCASSQYGGGYTFGSGTRLTVV.